The 27 T cell receptor beta chains below all came from one sample that was sequenced in a study of T cells in Graves' hyperthyroidism and ophthalmopathy. Amplified regions were TCR beta CDR3 sequences from RNA transcripts. Researchers ran a first-round RT-PCR on the TCR CDR3 using the HTBI primer set. TCRdb independently ran MiXCR on the multiplex PCR reads; one entry per CDR3 protein. The sample contains roughly 200,000 distinct CDR3 sequences, approximately 20% of which appear only once. The sequenced sample consisted of blood. The receptors shown here come from a man aged 35 to 55 with Graves' hyperthyroidism.

This clonotype was counted a few times. The rearrangement joins TRBV15 to TRBJ2-2; possibly TRBD1 for D (5 bases). Germline CDR1 is LNHNV and CDR2 is YYDKDF (reference sequence). CDR3 length equals 13 residues. Trimming left V 5 bases short and J 7 bases short, with 11 bases between. DNA for the CDR3: TGTGCCACCAGCGGCGAAGGGGACGGGGAGCTGTTTTTT. This encodes CATSGEGDGELFF.

The rearrangement joins TRBV5-1 to TRBJ2-3; 7 bases line up with TRBD2. The trim removed 9 bases at V and 0 bases at J, leaving 4 bases unmatched. CDR1 is SGHRS, CDR2 YFSETQ, per germline. The CDR3 has 13 residues. The CDR3 DNA is TGCGCCATGACCGGGGGGAGCACAGATACGCAGTATTTT. This encodes CAMTGGSTDTQYF.

This clonotype has just a few counts. A junction boundary mismatches the germline segment, possibly from a read error. The chain combines TRBV7-9 with TRBJ2-7; D not resolved. Looked up from germline, CDR1 is SEHNR and CDR2 is FQNEAQ (reference sequence). This CDR3 region has 13 residues. The CDR3 DNA reads TGTGCCAGCAGCTTAGTTGTAGGCTACGGGCAGTACTTC. Protein product: CASSLVVGYGQYF.

This clonotype was detected only a few times. V is TRBV7-3 and J is TRBJ2-6; no clear D gene. Germline V gene sequence: CDR1 SGHTA, CDR2 FQGTGA. This CDR3 has 13 residues. Trimming left V 9 bases short and J 2 bases short, with 8 bases between. CDR3 nucleotide sequence: TGTGCCAGTAGGCTGGCTGGGGCCAACGTCCTGACTTTC. It translates to CASRLAGANVLTF.

This clonotype has at least ten counts. The chain links TRBV11-2 to TRBJ2-5; 9 bases fit TRBD1. Germline assignment: CDR1 SGHAT and CDR2 FQNNGV. V lost 1 base, J lost 5 bases, and 8 bases stayed unmatched. This CDR3 spans 16 amino acids. The chain's CDR3 is CASSLGPTGGEETQYF. Written as DNA, the CDR3 is TGTGCCAGCAGCTTAGGCCCAACAGGGGGCGAGGAGACCCAGTACTTC.

The chain couples TRBV28 to TRBJ1-5; D is uncertain. This CDR3 is built from 11 residues. Per germline, CDR1 MDHEN and CDR2 SYDVKM. Trimming left V 5 bases short and J 9 bases short, with 8 bases between. CDR3 protein: CASSLLGPQHF. The CDR3 nucleotides read TGTGCCAGCAGTCTACTTGGGCCCCAGCATTTT.

This clonotype has ten or more counts. The V and J genes are TRBV30 and TRBJ1-1; D may be TRBD1 (5 bases). The CDR3 contains 11 residues. From germline, CDR1 is GTSNPN and CDR2 SVGIG (reference sequence). Trimming took off 8 bases at V and 5 bases at J, with 12 bases between the two ends. In DNA form, the CDR3 reads TGTGCCAGGATAGGGGAGACTGAAGCTTTCTTT. It is translated as CARIGETEAFF.

There are many counts of this clonotype. This chain connects TRBV28 to TRBJ1-4; D gene ambiguous. Between the trimmed V and J ends, which lost 6 bases and 6 bases, there was a span of 8 bases. The germline V gene has CDR1 MDHEN and CDR2 SYDVKM. The CDR3 extends over 12 amino acids. In nucleotides, the CDR3 is TGTGCCAGCAGACCGATGGATGAAAAACTGTTTTTT. Translated: CASRPMDEKLFF.

The V call is TRBV15, the J call TRBJ1-6; D unclear. This CDR3 region has 17 residues. Germline lookup yields CDR1 LNHNV and CDR2 YYDKDF (reference sequence). Trimming left V 0 bases short and J 2 bases short, with 11 bases between. The CDR3 sequence is CATSRDGRATYNSPLHF. The CDR3, as DNA: TGTGCCACCAGCAGAGATGGAAGGGCAACCTATAATTCACCCCTCCACTTT.

In its sample, this clonotype was seen many times. The chain is built from TRBV20-1 and TRBJ2-7, with 13 bases that match TRBD2. The CDR3 is 15 amino acids. Germline trimming cut 3 bases from V and 3 bases from J; bases unmatched to any gene: 5. The germline V gene has CDR1 DFQATT and CDR2 SNEGSKA (reference sequence). In nucleotides, the CDR3 is TGCAGTGCTAGGCGGGGACTAGCGGGGATCTACGAGCAGTACTTC. Amino acid sequence: CSARRGLAGIYEQYF.

At least ten counts were recorded for this clonotype. This chain's CDR3 is CASSRTATNTEAFF. Written as DNA, the CDR3 is TGTGCCAGCAGTCGGACAGCGACGAACACTGAAGCTTTCTTT. This rearrangement joins TRBV6-1 to TRBJ1-1; tentatively, D is TRBD1 (6 bases). CDR3 length: 14 amino acids. Trimming cost V 5 bases and J 1 base, with 11 bases left between them. Germline values: CDR1 MNHNS, CDR2 SASEGT.

About this clonotype itself: The junction differs from germline at one of its ends, possibly a read error. The chain recombines TRBV15 with TRBJ2-1; D assignment may be TRBD1 or TRBD2 (5 bases each). The CDR3 contains 13 residues. CDR1 is LNHNV, CDR2 YYDKDF, per germline (reference sequence). The CDR3 here is CVTSRPGTDGQFF. CDR3 nucleotides: TGTGTCACCAGCAGACCAGGGACGGATGGGCAGTTCTTC.

This clonotype was counted ten times or more. J is TRBJ2-5 and V is TRBV2; TRBD2 aligns across 7 bases. Germline trimming cut 6 bases from V and 1 base from J; bases unmatched to any gene: 5. The CDR3 runs to 14 residues. Germline V CDR1 and CDR2: SNHLY, FYNNEI. CDR3 amino acids: CASRETSVQETQYF. Here the CDR3 DNA reads TGTGCCAGCAGGGAAACTAGCGTCCAAGAGACCCAGTACTTC.

Notes on this clonotype: One end of the junction does not line up with germline, which may come from a read error. The J gene is TRBJ2-7, the V gene TRBV24-1, with a tentative D call TRBD2 (6 bases). There are 14 residues in the CDR3. CDR1 is KGHDR and CDR2 is SFDVKD in the germline V gene. The CDR3 DNA follows: TGTGCCACCAGTAGGGGAGGTTTACCGGGCGAGCAGCACTTC. Its translation: CATSRGGLPGEQHF.

This clonotype was seen a handful of times. The rearrangement links TRBV20-1 to TRBJ2-3, with a weak D call TRBD2 (6 bases). The CDR3 is made up of 15 amino acids. Germline values: CDR1 DFQATT, CDR2 SNEGSKA (reference sequence). V was clipped by 6 bases and J by 0 bases, with 16 bases between them. In DNA form, the CDR3 reads TGCAGTGCCACAGGAGGGCATGCTAGCACAGATACGCAGTATTTT. It encodes CSATGGHASTDTQYF.

This clonotype was picked up many times. The chain couples TRBV20-1 to TRBJ1-1; 11 bases line up with TRBD1. The junction had 8 bases not matched to a gene; V was cut back by 6 bases and J by 11 bases. The CDR3 has 12 amino acids. Germline V lookup: CDR1 DFQATT, CDR2 SNEGSKA (reference sequence). In DNA, the CDR3 is TGCAGTGCGGGGGGACAGGGGGACGGGGCTTTCTTT. Translated: CSAGGQGDGAFF.

At least ten counts were recorded for this clonotype. The chain has TRBV5-1 and TRBJ2-5, with 8 bases matching TRBD1. This CDR3 is 14 amino acids long. V was clipped by 4 bases and J by 3 bases; unmatched bases: 5. Germline CDR1 is SGHRS and CDR2 is YFSETQ. The CDR3 sequence is CASSTGQAKETQYF. The CDR3 region has the DNA TGCGCCAGCAGCACGGGACAGGCCAAAGAGACCCAGTACTTC.

This clonotype was seen ten or more times. The chain couples TRBV12-3 or TRBV12-4 to TRBJ1-3; 10 bases map to TRBD1. This CDR3 spans 17 amino acids. V shed 6 bases, J shed 3 bases, and the junction held 11 bases outside the gene matches. CDR3 region: CASSRSTRDRGGNTIYF. The CDR3 bases are TGTGCCAGCAGCCGCTCGACGAGGGACAGGGGTGGAAACACCATATATTTT.

At least ten counts were recorded for this clonotype. The V call is TRBV11-2, the J call TRBJ1-1, with D maybe TRBD1 (5 bases). CDR3 length equals 14 residues. Germline V CDR1 and CDR2: SGHAT, FQNNGV. V dropped 2 bases and J dropped 4 bases, with 11 bases sitting between them. The CDR3 bases are TGTGCCAGCAGCTTATCTGGGGCAGGCACTGAAGCTTTCTTT. Encoded protein: CASSLSGAGTEAFF.

Many counts were recorded for this clonotype. The chain uses TRBV28 and TRBJ1-3; TRBD1 is a possible D gene (6 bases). CDR1 and CDR2 (germline): MDHEN, SYDVKM. The CDR3 sequence is 16 residues long. V lost 2 bases and J 2 bases, leaving 13 bases between the germline ends. The CDR3 spells CASSLVAGAAGNTIYF. CDR3 DNA: TGTGCCAGCAGTTTAGTTGCGGGGGCAGCTGGAAACACCATATATTTT.

This clonotype was observed many times. The genes are TRBV7-2 and TRBJ1-6; D is possibly TRBD1 (5 bases). Germline V gene data show CDR1 as SGHTA and CDR2 as FQGNSA. CDR3 length: 17 residues. Trimming took 0 bases from V and 0 from J, leaving 9 bases between them. CDR3 DNA: TGTGCCAGCAGCTTAGCGGGGGGTAGCTCCTATAATTCACCCCTCCACTTT. This codes for CASSLAGGSSYNSPLHF.

The CDR3 DNA reads as TGTGCCAGCAGCCATGATCGAGTGAGCTCCTACAATGAGCAGTTCTTC. Translated: CASSHDRVSSYNEQFF. The rearrangement uses TRBV3-1 and TRBJ2-1; D ambiguous. Germline V gives CDR1 LGHDT, CDR2 YNNKEL (reference sequence). The CDR3 has 16 residues. V was trimmed by 3 bases and J by 0 bases, leaving 12 bases between them.

At least ten counts were recorded for this clonotype. This sequence joins TRBV30 and TRBJ2-1; D could derive from TRBD1 or TRBD2 (5 bases each). The CDR3 runs to 18 residues. The germline V gene has CDR1 GTSNPN and CDR2 SVGIG (reference sequence). Trimming cost V 0 bases and J 7 bases, with 25 bases left between them. In DNA form, the CDR3 reads TGTGCCTGGAGTGTACGGGGTGGAATAGGGGCCTTTAGTAATGAGCAGTTCTTC. This codes for CAWSVRGGIGAFSNEQFF. Complete variable domain (other parts from reference TRBV30 and TRBJ2-1): SQTIHQWPATLVQPVGSPLSLECTVEGTSNPNLYWYRQAAGRGLQLLFYSVGIGQISSEVPQNLSASRPQDRQFILSSKKLLLSDSGFYLCAWSVRGGIGAFSNEQFFGPGTRLTVL.

This clonotype has at least ten counts. The V gene is TRBV7-9, the J gene TRBJ2-1; D might be TRBD1 (6 bases). The germline CDR1 and CDR2 sequences are SEHNR and FQNEAQ (reference sequence). With 5 bases removed from V and 4 bases from J, the gap between germline ends came to 9 bases. This CDR3 spans 13 amino acids. In DNA form, the CDR3 reads TGTGCCAGCAGCACAGGACAGTACAATGAGCAGTTCTTC. Amino acid sequence: CASSTGQYNEQFF.

The chain couples TRBV7-2 to TRBJ2-1; TRBD1 matches 7 bases. Germline-derived CDR1 and CDR2 are SGHTA and FQGNSA. CDR3 length equals 15 residues. With 5 bases clipped from V and 2 bases from J, the junction kept 6 bases outside the gene matches. Written as DNA, the CDR3 is TGTGCCAGCAGCCAGCCGGGACAGACCTACAATGAGCAGTTCTTC. It yields the protein CASSQPGQTYNEQFF.

The DNA of the CDR3 is TGTGCCACCAGCAGAGGATCCCAGGGGTGGAACACTGAAGCTTTCTTT. It specifies CATSRGSQGWNTEAFF. The chain recombines TRBV15 with TRBJ1-1; possibly TRBD1 for D (6 bases). The CDR3 totals 16 residues. The V gene's germline CDR1 is LNHNV and CDR2 YYDKDF (reference sequence). The V end was cut by 1 base, the J end by 1 base, with 13 bases between.

This clonotype was recorded many times. The chain couples TRBV28 to TRBJ1-1; tentative D call: TRBD1 (5 bases). The germline gives CDR1 MDHEN, CDR2 SYDVKM. CDR3 size: 12 residues. V dropped 7 bases and J dropped 5 bases, with 11 bases sitting between them. The CDR3 sequence is CASKVGRTEAFF. In DNA, the CDR3 is TGTGCCAGCAAGGTGGGGCGGACTGAAGCTTTCTTT. The full variable domain, rest sourced from reference TRBV28 and TRBJ1-1, is DVKVTQSSRYLVKRTGEKVFLECVQDMDHENMFWYRQDPGLGLRLIYFSYDVKMKEKGDIPEGYSVSREKKERFSLILESASTNQTSMYLCASKVGRTEAFFGQGTRLTVV.